This TCR beta chain was found in a study of high-grade serous ovarian cancer treatment subgroups. Turning to the study itself: Each sample yielded on average about 7,000 unique TCR beta rearrangements from around 14,000 reads.

The tumor samples were collected prior to definitive surgery or chemotherapy. Some clones are missing from TCRdb's copy, which holds only in-frame ones; the method was immunoSEQ multiplex PCR. The sample has approximately 5,000 clones, around 63% seen once; the top ten hold about a sixth. The germline V and J ends were trimmed by 3 bases and 1 base, with 10 bases remaining between them. CDR1 MNHEY and CDR2 SVGAGI come from the germline V gene. The CDR3 totals 14 residues. The clonotype originates from a human donor with high-grade serous ovarian cancer. Sequenced: tumor tissue. This chain joins TRBV6-5 and TRBJ2-7; weak D call: TRBD2 (6 bases). CDR3: CASSYGGISYEQYF. DNA of the CDR3: TGTGCCAGCAGTTATGGAGGGATATCCTACGAGCAGTACTTC.